This T cell receptor beta chain was observed in a study of beta chain features in type 1 diabetes (dated by TCRdb to 2016 to 2019). Regarding the study in general: Mean age, gender distribution, total cell number and subset yield did not differ between patients and healthy donors. The study compared the TCRB repertoires of sorted circulating CD4+ T cell subsets in recently diagnosed type 1 diabetes patients with those in matched healthy donors. Regulatory and stem cell-like memory subsets were isolated from only 8 patients and about 8 healthy donors, whereas naive and central memory subsets came from all 28 donors. A total of 85 million to 140 million sorted cells were examined across all samples, and a strong correlation was observed between cell number per subset and RNA yield. Results and caveats for the whole study, not just this receptor: A moderate but significant shortening of TCRB CDR3 length was observed in type 1 diabetes patients in all four CD4+ subsets. Naive, central memory and regulatory TCRB repertoires appeared more similar among patients than among healthy donors. Shorter templates might have been favored by PCR, but patient and control samples were amplified and corrected together, so both groups would have been affected equally by any skew. Only small numbers of individuals were included in the HLA sub-analyses, which left unresolved whether HLA type had any influence on TCRB rearrangement. Because cDNA rather than genomic DNA was sequenced, highly expressing activated cells could have been over-represented, although no difference in activation and CD3 levels was found between groups. Patients with type 1 diabetes made fewer insertions and deleted more nucleotides at VDJ recombination sites, implying thymic rearrangement abnormalities.

In the germline V gene (reference sequence), CDR1 corresponds to SSHAT and CDR2 to FNYEAQ. From its cysteine to its phenylalanine, the CDR3 spans 15 amino acids. The DNA shown is the 45-base CDR3, in frame from base 1. This clone was observed at least ten times. It has no known antigen specificity. One end of the junction is discordant with germline, which a read error may explain. Each donor gave one peripheral blood draw, averaging about 120 mL, which was collected into heparinised tubes. A BD FACSAria II was used to sort naive, central memory, regulatory and stem cell-like memory CD4+ T cells with a panel that included CD45RO, CCR7, CD25, CD127, CD95 and CD27. All sorted populations exceeded 95% purity. PBMCs were separated immediately by Lymphoprep density gradient centrifugation and were stained directly, without being cultured. So that batch effects would be minimized, each experiment stained and sorted samples in pairs, pairing one healthy donor with one patient.

The High Capacity cDNA Reverse Transcription Kit was used to reverse transcribe all of the isolated RNA, meaning that expressed TCRB transcripts were what got sequenced. Deep immunoSEQ sequencing was applied to naive, central memory and regulatory T cell samples, giving an average of about 3.57 million total reads per sample. Sorted cells were lysed in RLT buffer and RNA was extracted with DNase-treated RNeasy Micro or Mini kits, depending on cell number. To prevent cross-contamination, each cell subset was processed individually, whereas patient and healthy donor samples were processed jointly. Using the immunoSEQ multiplex PCR, TCRB sequences were amplified from cDNA into 87-bp fragments spanning the CDR3 region. Sequencing of the amplicons was performed on the Illumina HiSeq platform. Processing in the source paper ran as follows. PCR bias was computationally corrected using synthetic template baselines, reads within Hamming distance 2 were collapsed, and singletons that could not be merged were discarded. Reads were aligned against IMGT to assign V, D and J genes, CDR3 length and insertions or deletions at six rearrangement sites. Within each subset, clonotype counts were normalized to the number of sorted cells before true diversity and Gini coefficients were calculated with the tcR R package. Repertoire sharing was quantified using the overlap coefficient calculated on TCRB nucleotide sequences. Out-of-frame TCRB sequences from naive cells were analyzed to stand in for the pre-selection repertoire. The clones in this table, taken by TCRdb from immuneACCESS, are in-frame only. Not every clone is retained; where verified, under half of the shortfall comes from an unresolved V gene, and the cause of the rest is unknown. D and trimming were read from the DNA, whereas the V and J calls and clone size are those reported in that table. Counted in this sample were about half a million clones; more than 9.5% of them appeared once. The top ten hold 0.046% of the sample.

This TCR was sampled from a woman between 18 and 30 years old in good health. Sequencing was carried out using naive CD4+ T cells from blood. The intended sense of this specimen's cell subset or site label: true naive CD4+ T cells. The rearranged segments are TRBV7-7 and TRBJ2-7; TRBD2 aligns with 8 central bases. The CDR3 reads CASSPSTGGGAEQYF. Here is the DNA: TGTGCTAGCAGCCCCTCTACCGGGGGGGGAGCCGAGCAGTACTTC.